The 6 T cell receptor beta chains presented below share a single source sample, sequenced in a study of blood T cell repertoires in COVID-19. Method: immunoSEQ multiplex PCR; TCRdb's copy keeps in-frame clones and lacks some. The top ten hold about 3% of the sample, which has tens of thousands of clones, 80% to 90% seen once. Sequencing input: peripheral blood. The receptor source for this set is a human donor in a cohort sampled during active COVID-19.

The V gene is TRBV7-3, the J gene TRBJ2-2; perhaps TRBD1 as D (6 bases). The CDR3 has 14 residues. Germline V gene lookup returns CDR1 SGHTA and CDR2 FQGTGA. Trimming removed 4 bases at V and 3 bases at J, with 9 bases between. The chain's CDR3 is CASSSYRDTGELFF. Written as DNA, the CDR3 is TGTGCCAGCAGCTCCTACAGGGACACCGGGGAGCTGTTTTTT.

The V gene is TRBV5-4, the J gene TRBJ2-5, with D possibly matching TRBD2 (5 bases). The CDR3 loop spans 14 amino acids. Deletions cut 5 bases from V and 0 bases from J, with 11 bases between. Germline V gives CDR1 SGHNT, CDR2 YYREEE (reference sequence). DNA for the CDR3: TGTGCCAGCAGACTAGACGGCAACCAAGAGACCCAGTACTTC. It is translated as CASRLDGNQETQYF.

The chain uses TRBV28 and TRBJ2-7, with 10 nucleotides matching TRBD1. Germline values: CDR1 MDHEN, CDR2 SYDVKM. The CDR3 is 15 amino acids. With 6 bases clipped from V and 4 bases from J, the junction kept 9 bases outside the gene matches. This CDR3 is CASSPPGQGWYEQYF. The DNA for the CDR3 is TGTGCCAGCAGCCCCCCGGGACAGGGGTGGTACGAGCAGTACTTC.

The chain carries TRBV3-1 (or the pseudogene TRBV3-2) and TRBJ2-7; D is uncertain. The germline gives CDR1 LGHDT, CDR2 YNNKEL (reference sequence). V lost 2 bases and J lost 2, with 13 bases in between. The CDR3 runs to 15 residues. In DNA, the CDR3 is TGTGCCAGCAGCCAATCCATCTCCCACACCTACGAGCAGTACTTC. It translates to CASSQSISHTYEQYF.

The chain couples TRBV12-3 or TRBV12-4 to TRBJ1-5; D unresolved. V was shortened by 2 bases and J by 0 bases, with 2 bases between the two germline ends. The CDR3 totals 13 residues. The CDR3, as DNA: TGTGCCAGCAGTTTACTTAGCAATCAGCCCCAGCATTTT. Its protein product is CASSLLSNQPQHF.

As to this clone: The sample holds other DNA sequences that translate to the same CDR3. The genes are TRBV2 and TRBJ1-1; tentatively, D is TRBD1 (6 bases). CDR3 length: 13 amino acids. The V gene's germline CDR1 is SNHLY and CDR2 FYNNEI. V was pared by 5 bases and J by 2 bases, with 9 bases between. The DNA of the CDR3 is TGTGCCAGCAGTATACAGGGAAACACTGAAGCTTTCTTT. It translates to CASSIQGNTEAFF.